A selection of T cell receptor beta chains follows, all from one sample in a study of Graves' ophthalmopathy and Graves' hyperthyroidism. MiXCR, run by TCRdb on the multiplex PCR reads, gives a single entry per CDR3 protein. The sample holds over a million distinct CDR3 sequences; 35% to 40% are singletons and the top ten take 11%. What was sequenced was peripheral blood or thyroid tissue (not recorded which). The receptor source for this set is an adult man with Graves' hyperthyroidism. Each CDR3 is given with its conserved first and last residue. Fields, in order: CDR3 protein, CDR3 DNA, J gene, clone size, D gene, V gene. The D gene is left open where the match is weak. Some rows mark clone size as missing; the rest say once, few, many or name a class of expanded clone.

CDR3 protein: CSQQRIGSGNQPQHF
CDR3 DNA: TGCAGCCAGCAGCGAATCGGTTCGGGGAATCAGCCCCAGCATTTT
J gene: TRBJ1-5
clone size: -
D gene: -
V gene: TRBV20-1

CDR3 protein: CSVAVRGGYGYTF
CDR3 DNA: TGCAGCGTTGCGGTTCGGGGAGGGTATGGCTACACCTTC
J gene: TRBJ1-2
clone size: -
D gene: -
V gene: TRBV29-1

CDR3 protein: CASSFGTGGKYSNQPQHF
CDR3 DNA: TGTGCCAGCAGCTTCGGGACAGGGGGGAAATATAGCAATCAGCCCCAGCATTTT
J gene: TRBJ1-5
clone size: -
D gene: TRBD1
V gene: TRBV7-9

CDR3 protein: CASSEARRGYGYTF
CDR3 DNA: TGTGCCAGCAGTGAAGCGCGGAGAGGCTATGGCTACACCTTC
J gene: TRBJ1-2
clone size: many
D gene: -
V gene: TRBV2

CDR3 protein: CASSGSGQGLKTQYF
CDR3 DNA: TGTGCCAGCAGCGGGTCTGGACAGGGGTTGAAGACCCAGTACTTC
J gene: TRBJ2-5
clone size: many
D gene: TRBD1
V gene: TRBV9

CDR3 protein: CASSLGPRIYEQYF
CDR3 DNA: TGTGCCAGCAGCTTAGGGCCGAGGATCTACGAGCAGTACTTC
J gene: TRBJ2-7
clone size: few
D gene: -
V gene: TRBV7-8

CDR3 protein: CASSPQKGSETQYF
CDR3 DNA: TGTGCCAGCTCACCACAAAAAGGTTCGGAGACCCAGTACTTC
J gene: TRBJ2-5
clone size: -
D gene: -
V gene: TRBV7-2

CDR3 protein: CSVGGVAKKTGLEQFF
CDR3 DNA: TGCAGCGTTGGAGGTGTTGCGAAGAAAACAGGGCTTGAGCAGTTCTTC
J gene: TRBJ2-1
clone size: -
D gene: -
V gene: TRBV29-1

CDR3 protein: CASSSGPPTTYEQYF
CDR3 DNA: TGTGCCAGCAGTTCCGGGCCTCCTACAACCTACGAGCAGTACTTC
J gene: TRBJ2-7
clone size: -
D gene: -
V gene: TRBV7-8

CDR3 protein: CASSFGPGRSNQPQHF
CDR3 DNA: TGTGCCAGCAGCTTCGGTCCCGGACGGAGCAATCAGCCCCAGCATTTT
J gene: TRBJ1-5
clone size: many
D gene: -
V gene: TRBV5-5

CDR3 protein: CASSSGTGGVNTGKLFF
CDR3 DNA: TGCGCCAGCAGCTCCGGGACAGGGGGGGTCAACACCGGGAAGCTGTTTTTT
J gene: TRBJ2-2
clone size: -
D gene: TRBD1
V gene: TRBV5-1

CDR3 protein: CASSQGTGGLSDTQYF
CDR3 DNA: TGTGCCAGCAGCCAAGGGACAGGGGGCCTTTCAGATACGCAGTATTTT
J gene: TRBJ2-3
clone size: -
D gene: TRBD1
V gene: TRBV7-9

CDR3 protein: CASSQDRGGDNSNQPQHF
CDR3 DNA: TGTGCCAGCAGCCAAGACAGGGGAGGAGATAATAGCAATCAGCCCCAGCATTTT
J gene: TRBJ1-5
clone size: few
D gene: -
V gene: TRBV4-2

CDR3 protein: CASSREGDWTEAFF
CDR3 DNA: TGTGCCAGCAGTCGGGAGGGGGATTGGACTGAAGCTTTCTTT
J gene: TRBJ1-1
clone size: -
D gene: -
V gene: TRBV7-9

CDR3 protein: CASRLAQGSISSPLHF
CDR3 DNA: TGTGCCAGCAGATTAGCACAGGGGAGCATCAGTTCACCCCTCCACTTT
J gene: TRBJ1-6
clone size: few
D gene: TRBD1
V gene: TRBV11-2

CDR3 protein: CSYRGDREWGETQYF
CDR3 DNA: TGCAGCTACCGGGGCGACAGGGAATGGGGAGAGACCCAGTACTTC
J gene: TRBJ2-5
clone size: many
D gene: TRBD1
V gene: TRBV29-1

CDR3 protein: CASTLGARSGATIYF
CDR3 DNA: TGTGCCAGCACCCTCGGGGCGAGGTCCGGCGCCACCATATATTTT
J gene: TRBJ1-3
clone size: many
D gene: -
V gene: TRBV7-9

CDR3 protein: CSSGVRNTIYF
CDR3 DNA: TGCAGTTCGGGGGTCCGAAACACCATATATTTT
J gene: TRBJ1-3
clone size: few
D gene: -
V gene: TRBV20-1

CDR3 protein: CSGRDSLEQYF
CDR3 DNA: TGCAGCGGACGGGACAGCCTGGAGCAGTACTTC
J gene: TRBJ2-7
clone size: many
D gene: TRBD1
V gene: TRBV29-1

CDR3 protein: CSVGVASLYEQYF
CDR3 DNA: TGCAGCGTTGGAGTAGCGTCTCTGTACGAGCAGTACTTC
J gene: TRBJ2-7
clone size: many
D gene: -
V gene: TRBV29-1

CDR3 protein: CASSRGRGTEAFF
CDR3 DNA: TGTGCCAGCAGCCGGGGGAGGGGGACTGAAGCTTTCTTT
J gene: TRBJ1-1
clone size: -
D gene: -
V gene: TRBV11-2

CDR3 protein: CASSPSRTGQISPQHF
CDR3 DNA: TGTGCCAGCAGCCCAAGCCGGACAGGGCAAATCTCGCCCCAGCATTTT
J gene: TRBJ1-5
clone size: once
D gene: TRBD1
V gene: TRBV7-6

CDR3 protein: CASSPLGGGGYGYTF
CDR3 DNA: TGTGCCAGCAGTCCTCTGGGCGGGGGTGGCTATGGCTACACCTTC
J gene: TRBJ1-2
clone size: many
D gene: -
V gene: TRBV12-3/TRBV12-4

CDR3 protein: CANRDRTSGGGYTF
CDR3 DNA: TGTGCCAACCGAGACAGAACCTCGGGTGGGGGCTACACCTTC
J gene: TRBJ1-2
clone size: -
D gene: -
V gene: TRBV7-2

CDR3 protein: CASSGPQGEETQYF
CDR3 DNA: TGTGCCAGCAGCGGCCCCCAGGGGGAAGAGACCCAGTACTTC
J gene: TRBJ2-5
clone size: many
D gene: TRBD1
V gene: TRBV9

CDR3 protein: CASRSGTQGTGGYTF
CDR3 DNA: TGTGCCAGCAGGTCTGGGACCCAGGGGACTGGTGGCTACACCTTC
J gene: TRBJ1-2
clone size: -
D gene: -
V gene: TRBV7-8